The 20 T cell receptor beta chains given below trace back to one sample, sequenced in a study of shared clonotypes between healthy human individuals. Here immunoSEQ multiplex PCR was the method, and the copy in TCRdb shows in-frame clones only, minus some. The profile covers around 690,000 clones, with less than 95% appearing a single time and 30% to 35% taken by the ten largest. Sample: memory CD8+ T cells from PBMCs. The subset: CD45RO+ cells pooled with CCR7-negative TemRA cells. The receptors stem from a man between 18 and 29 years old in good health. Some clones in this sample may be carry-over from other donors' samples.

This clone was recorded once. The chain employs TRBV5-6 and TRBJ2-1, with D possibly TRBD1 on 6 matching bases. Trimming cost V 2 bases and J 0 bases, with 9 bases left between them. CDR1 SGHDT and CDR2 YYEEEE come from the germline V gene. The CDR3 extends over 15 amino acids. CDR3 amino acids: CASSFGTSSYNEQFF. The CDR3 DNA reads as TGTGCCAGCAGCTTCGGGACAAGCTCCTACAATGAGCAGTTCTTC.

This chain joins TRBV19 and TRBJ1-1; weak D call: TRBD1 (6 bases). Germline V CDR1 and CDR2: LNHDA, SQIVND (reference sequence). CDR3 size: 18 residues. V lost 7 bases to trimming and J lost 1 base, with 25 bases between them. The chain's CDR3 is CASIRESPPGHQNTEAFF. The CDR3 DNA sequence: TGTGCCAGTATAAGAGAGAGCCCCCCGGGACATCAGAACACTGAAGCTTTCTTT.

The CDR3: CASSYSTGAVSGEQYF. The CDR3 DNA follows: TGTGCCAGCAGTTACTCCACAGGGGCCGTTTCAGGCGAGCAGTACTTC. V is TRBV6-6 and J is TRBJ2-7, with 7 bases matching TRBD1. This CDR3 region has 16 residues. V lost 0 bases and J lost 6; bases outside the gene matches: 11. Germline loops: CDR1 MNHNY, CDR2 SVGAGI (reference sequence).

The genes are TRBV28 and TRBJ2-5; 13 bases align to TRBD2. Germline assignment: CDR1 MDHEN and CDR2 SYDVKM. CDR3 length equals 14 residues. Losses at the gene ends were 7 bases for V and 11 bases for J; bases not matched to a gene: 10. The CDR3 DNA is TGTGCCAGCACTTGGACTAGCGGGAGTGAAGAGCAGTACTTC. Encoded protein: CASTWTSGSEEQYF.

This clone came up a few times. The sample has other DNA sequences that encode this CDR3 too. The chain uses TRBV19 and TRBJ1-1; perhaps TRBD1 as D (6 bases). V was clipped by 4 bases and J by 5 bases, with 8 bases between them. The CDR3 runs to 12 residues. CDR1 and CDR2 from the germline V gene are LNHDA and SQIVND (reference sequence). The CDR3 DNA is TGTGCCAGTAGTACAGGGGTAACTGAAGCTTTCTTT. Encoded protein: CASSTGVTEAFF. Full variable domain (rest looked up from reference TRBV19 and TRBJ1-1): DGGITQSPKYLFRKEGQNVTLSCEQNLNHDAMYWYRQDPGQGLRLIYYSQIVNDFQKGDIAEGYSVSREKKESFPLTVTSAQKNPTAFYLCASSTGVTEAFFGQGTRLTVV.

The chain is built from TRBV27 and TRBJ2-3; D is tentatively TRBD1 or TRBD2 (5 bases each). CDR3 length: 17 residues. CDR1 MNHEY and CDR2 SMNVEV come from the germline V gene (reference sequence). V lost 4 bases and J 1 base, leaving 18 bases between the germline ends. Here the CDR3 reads CASSSDDGDRGTDTQYF. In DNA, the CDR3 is TGTGCCAGCAGTTCGGACGACGGGGACCGAGGCACAGATACGCAGTATTTT.

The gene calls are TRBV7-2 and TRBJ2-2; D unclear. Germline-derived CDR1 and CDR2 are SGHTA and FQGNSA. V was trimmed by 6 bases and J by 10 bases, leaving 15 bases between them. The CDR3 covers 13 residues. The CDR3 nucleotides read TGTGCCAGCAGGCTCAAATGGGCGCAGGAGCTGTTTTTT. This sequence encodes CASRLKWAQELFF.

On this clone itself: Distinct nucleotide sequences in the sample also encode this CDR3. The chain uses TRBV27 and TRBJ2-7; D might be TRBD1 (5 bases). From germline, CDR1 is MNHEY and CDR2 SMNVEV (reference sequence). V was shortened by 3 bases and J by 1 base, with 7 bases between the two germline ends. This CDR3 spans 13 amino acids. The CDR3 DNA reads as TGTGCCAGCAGTTTTGGGGCATCCTACGAGCAGTACTTC. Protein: CASSFGASYEQYF.

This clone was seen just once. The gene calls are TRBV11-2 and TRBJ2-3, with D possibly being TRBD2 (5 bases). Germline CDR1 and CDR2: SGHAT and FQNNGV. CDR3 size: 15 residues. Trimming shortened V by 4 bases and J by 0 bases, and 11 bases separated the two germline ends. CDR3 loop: CASSSQAESTDTQYF. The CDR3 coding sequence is TGTGCCAGCAGCTCCCAAGCGGAGAGCACAGATACGCAGTATTTT.

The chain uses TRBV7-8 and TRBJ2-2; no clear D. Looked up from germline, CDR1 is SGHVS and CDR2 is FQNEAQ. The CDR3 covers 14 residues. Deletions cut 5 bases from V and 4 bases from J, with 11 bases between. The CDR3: CASSRLSPTGELFF. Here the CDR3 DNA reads TGTGCCAGCAGCAGACTGAGTCCCACCGGGGAGCTGTTTTTT.

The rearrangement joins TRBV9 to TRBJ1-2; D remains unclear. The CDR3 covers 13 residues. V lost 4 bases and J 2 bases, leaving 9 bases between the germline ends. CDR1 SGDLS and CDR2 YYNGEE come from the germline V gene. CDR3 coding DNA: TGTGCCAGCAGCCTGGGTGGGAACTATGGCTACACCTTC. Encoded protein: CASSLGGNYGYTF. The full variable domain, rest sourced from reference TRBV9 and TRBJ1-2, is DSGVTQTPKHLITATGQRVTLRCSPRSGDLSVYWYQQSLDQGLQFLIQYYNGEERAKGNILERFSAQQFPDLHSELNLSSLELGDSALYFCASSLGGNYGYTFGSGTRLTVV.

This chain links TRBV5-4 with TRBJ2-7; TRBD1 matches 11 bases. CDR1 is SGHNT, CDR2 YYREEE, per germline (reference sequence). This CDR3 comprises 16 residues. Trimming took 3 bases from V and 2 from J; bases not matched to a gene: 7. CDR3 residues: CASSSPGQGVPYEQYF. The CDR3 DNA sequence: TGTGCCAGCAGCTCGCCGGGACAGGGGGTCCCCTACGAGCAGTACTTC.

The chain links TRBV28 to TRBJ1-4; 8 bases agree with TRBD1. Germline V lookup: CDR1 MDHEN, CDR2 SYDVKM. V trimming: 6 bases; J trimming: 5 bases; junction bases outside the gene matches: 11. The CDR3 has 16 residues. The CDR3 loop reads CASRVTGEGHNEKLFF. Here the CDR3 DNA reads TGTGCCAGCAGGGTGACAGGGGAGGGCCACAATGAAAAACTGTTTTTT.

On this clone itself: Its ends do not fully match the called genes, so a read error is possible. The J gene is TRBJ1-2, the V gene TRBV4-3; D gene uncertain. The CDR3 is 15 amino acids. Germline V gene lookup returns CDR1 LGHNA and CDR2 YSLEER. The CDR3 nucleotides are TGCGCCAGCAGCCAAGAGCTTGAGCCGTTCTATGGCCACACCTTC. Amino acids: CASSQELEPFYGHTF.

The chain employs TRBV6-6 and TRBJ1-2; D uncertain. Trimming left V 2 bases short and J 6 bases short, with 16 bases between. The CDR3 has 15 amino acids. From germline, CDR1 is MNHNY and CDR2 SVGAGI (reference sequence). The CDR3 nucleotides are TGTGCCAGCAGTTACAGCGTACGGCACAGAGATGGCTACACCTTC. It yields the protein CASSYSVRHRDGYTF.

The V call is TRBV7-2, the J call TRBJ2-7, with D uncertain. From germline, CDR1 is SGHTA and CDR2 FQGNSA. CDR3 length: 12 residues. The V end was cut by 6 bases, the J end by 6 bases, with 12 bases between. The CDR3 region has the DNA TGTGCCAGCAGTCAGAGATCTGTCGAGCAGTACTTC. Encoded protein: CASSQRSVEQYF.

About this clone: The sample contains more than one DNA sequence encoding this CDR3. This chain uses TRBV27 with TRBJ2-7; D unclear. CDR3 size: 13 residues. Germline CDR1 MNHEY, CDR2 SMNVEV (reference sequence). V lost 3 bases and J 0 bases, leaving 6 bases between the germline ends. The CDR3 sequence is CASSFSSSYEQYF. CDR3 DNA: TGTGCCAGCAGTTTCTCGAGCTCCTACGAGCAGTACTTC.

CDR3 region: CASSSGTGWVAADTQYF. The CDR3 region has the DNA TGTGCCAGCTCATCCGGGACAGGGTGGGTCGCAGCAGATACGCAGTATTTT. V is TRBV18 and J is TRBJ2-3, with 9 bases aligning to TRBD1. CDR3 length: 17 residues. The junction had 13 bases not matched to a gene; V was cut back by 5 bases and J by 4 bases. Looked up from germline, CDR1 is KGHSH and CDR2 is LQKENI.

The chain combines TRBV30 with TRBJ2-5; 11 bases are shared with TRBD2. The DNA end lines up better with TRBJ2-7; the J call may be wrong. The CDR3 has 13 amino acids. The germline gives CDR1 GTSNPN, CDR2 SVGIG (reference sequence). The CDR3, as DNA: TGTGCCTGGAGTGTTACTAGCGGGAGCGAGCAGTACTTC. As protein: CAWSVTSGSEQYF.

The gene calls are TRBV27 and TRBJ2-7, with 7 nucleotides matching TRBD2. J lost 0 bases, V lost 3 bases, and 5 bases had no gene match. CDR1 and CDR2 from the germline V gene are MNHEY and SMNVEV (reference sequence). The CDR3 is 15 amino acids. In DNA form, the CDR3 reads TGTGCCAGCAGTTTGGGTAGCGGGTACTCCTACGAGCAGTACTTC. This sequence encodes CASSLGSGYSYEQYF.